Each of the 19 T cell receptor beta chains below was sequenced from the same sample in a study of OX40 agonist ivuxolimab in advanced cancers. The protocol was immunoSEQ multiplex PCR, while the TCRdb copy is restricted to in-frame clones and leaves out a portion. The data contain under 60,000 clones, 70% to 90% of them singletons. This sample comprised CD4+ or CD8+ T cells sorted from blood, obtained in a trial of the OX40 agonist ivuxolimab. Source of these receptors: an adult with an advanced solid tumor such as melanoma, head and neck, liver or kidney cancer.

The chain's CDR3 is CASSVLAGGELFF. The CDR3 region has the DNA TGTGCCAGCAGTGTTCTAGCCGGCGGGGAGCTGTTTTTT. The chain joins TRBV2 to TRBJ2-2; a weak D match, TRBD2 (5 bases). The CDR3 loop spans 13 amino acids. Germline V gene data show CDR1 as SNHLY and CDR2 as FYNNEI. V was pared by 4 bases and J by 7 bases, with 10 bases between. The whole variable domain, filled in from reference TRBV2 and TRBJ2-2, reads EPEVTQTPSHQVTQMGQEVILRCVPISNHLYFYWYRQILGQKVEFLVSFYNNEISEKSEIFDDQFSVERPDGSNFTLKIRSTKLEDSAMYFCASSVLAGGELFFGEGSRLTVL.

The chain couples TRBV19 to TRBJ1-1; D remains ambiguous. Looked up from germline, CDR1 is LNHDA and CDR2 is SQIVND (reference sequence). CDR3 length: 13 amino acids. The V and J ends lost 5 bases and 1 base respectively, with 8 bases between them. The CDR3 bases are TGTGCCAGTAGTCCCGAGGGGAACACTGAAGCTTTCTTT. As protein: CASSPEGNTEAFF.

The CDR3 here is CASSLRQWTDTQYF. CDR3 in DNA: TGTGCCAGCAGCTTGAGGCAGTGGACAGATACGCAGTATTTT. V and J are TRBV5-5 and TRBJ2-3; no firm D call. This CDR3 is 14 amino acids long. Germline-derived CDR1 and CDR2 are SGHKS and YYEKEE (reference sequence). Trimming pared 1 base from V and 3 bases from J, leaving 9 bases between.

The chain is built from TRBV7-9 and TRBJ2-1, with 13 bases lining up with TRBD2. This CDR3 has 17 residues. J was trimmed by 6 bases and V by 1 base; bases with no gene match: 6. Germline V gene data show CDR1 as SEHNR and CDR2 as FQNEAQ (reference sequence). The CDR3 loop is CASSLGLWTSGSNEQFF. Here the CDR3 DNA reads TGTGCCAGCAGCTTAGGCCTTTGGACTAGCGGGAGCAATGAGCAGTTCTTC.

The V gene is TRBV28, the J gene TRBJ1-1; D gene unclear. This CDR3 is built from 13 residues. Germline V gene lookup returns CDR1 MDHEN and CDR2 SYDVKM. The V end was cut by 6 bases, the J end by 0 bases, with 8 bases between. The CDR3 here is CASSRQMNTEAFF. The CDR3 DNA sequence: TGTGCCAGCAGCCGACAAATGAACACTGAAGCTTTCTTT. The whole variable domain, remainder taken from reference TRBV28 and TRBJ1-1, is DVKVTQSSRYLVKRTGEKVFLECVQDMDHENMFWYRQDPGLGLRLIYFSYDVKMKEKGDIPEGYSVSREKKERFSLILESASTNQTSMYLCASSRQMNTEAFFGQGTRLTVV.

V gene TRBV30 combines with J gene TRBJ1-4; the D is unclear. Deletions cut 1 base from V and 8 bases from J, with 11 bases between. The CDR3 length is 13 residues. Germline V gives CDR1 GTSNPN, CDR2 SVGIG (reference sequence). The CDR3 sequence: CAWSEGRQEKLFF. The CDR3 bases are TGTGCCTGGAGTGAGGGAAGGCAGGAAAAACTGTTTTTT.

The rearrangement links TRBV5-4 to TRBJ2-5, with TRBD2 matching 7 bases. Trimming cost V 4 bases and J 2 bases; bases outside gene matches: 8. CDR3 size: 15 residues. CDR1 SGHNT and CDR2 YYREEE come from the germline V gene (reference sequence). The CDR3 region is CASSPPPGLQETQYF. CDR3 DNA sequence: TGTGCCAGCAGCCCACCCCCGGGACTACAAGAGACCCAGTACTTC.

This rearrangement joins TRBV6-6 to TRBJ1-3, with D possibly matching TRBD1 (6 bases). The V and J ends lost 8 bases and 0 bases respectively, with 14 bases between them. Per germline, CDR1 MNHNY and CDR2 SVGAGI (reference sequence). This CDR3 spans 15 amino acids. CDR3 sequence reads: CASGLDRLSGNTIYF. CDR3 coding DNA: TGTGCCAGCGGTCTGGACAGACTCTCTGGAAACACCATATATTTT.

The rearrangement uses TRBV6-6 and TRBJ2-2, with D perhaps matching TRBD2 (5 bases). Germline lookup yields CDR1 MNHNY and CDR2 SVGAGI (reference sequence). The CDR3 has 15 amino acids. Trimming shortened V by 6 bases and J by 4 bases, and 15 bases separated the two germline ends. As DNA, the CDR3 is TGTGCCAGCAGCCCAAGAGGGATCCTCACCGGGGAGCTGTTTTTT. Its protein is CASSPRGILTGELFF.

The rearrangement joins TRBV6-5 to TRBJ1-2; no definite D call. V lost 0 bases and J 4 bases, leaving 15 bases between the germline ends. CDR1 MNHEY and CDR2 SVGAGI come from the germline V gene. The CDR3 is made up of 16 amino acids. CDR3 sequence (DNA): TGTGCCAGCAGTTACTCGTACCTTTCAAGGAGCTATGGCTACACCTTC. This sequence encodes CASSYSYLSRSYGYTF.

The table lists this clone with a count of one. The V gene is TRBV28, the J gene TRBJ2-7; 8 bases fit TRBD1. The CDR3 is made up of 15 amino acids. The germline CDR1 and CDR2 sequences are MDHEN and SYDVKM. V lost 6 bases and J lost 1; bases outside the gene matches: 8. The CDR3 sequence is CASSPGQETSYEQYF. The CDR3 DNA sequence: TGTGCCAGCAGCCCGGGACAGGAAACTTCCTACGAGCAGTACTTC.

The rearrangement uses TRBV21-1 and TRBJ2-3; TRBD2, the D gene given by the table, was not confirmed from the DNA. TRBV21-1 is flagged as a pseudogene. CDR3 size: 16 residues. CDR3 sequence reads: CASSKGPRSSTDTQYF. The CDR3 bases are TGTGCCAGCAGCAAAGGGCCTAGGTCTTCCACAGATACGCAGTATTTT.

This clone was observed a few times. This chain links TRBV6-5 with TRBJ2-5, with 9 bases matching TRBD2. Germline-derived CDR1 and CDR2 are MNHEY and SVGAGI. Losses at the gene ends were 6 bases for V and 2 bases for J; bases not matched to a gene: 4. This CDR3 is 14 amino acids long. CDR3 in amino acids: CASSRTSEQETQYF. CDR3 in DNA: TGTGCCAGCAGCCGGACTAGCGAACAAGAGACCCAGTACTTC.

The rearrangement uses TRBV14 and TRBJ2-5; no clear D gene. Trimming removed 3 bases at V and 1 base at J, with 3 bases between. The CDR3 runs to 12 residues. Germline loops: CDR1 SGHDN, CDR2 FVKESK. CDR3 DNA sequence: TGTGCCAGCAGCCACCTCCAAGAGACCCAGTACTTC. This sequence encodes CASSHLQETQYF.

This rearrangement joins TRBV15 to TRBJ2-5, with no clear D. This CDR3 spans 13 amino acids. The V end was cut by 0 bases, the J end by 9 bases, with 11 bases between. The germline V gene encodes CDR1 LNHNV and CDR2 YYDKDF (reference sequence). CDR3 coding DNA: TGTGCCACCAGCAGAGATAGAGGCGTCTCCCAGTACTTC. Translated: CATSRDRGVSQYF.

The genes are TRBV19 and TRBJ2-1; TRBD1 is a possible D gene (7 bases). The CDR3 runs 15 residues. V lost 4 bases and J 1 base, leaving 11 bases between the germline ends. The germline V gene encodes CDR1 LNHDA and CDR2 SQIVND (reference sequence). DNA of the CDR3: TGTGCCAGTAGTACACAGGGGACTTCCTACAATGAGCAGTTCTTC. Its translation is CASSTQGTSYNEQFF.

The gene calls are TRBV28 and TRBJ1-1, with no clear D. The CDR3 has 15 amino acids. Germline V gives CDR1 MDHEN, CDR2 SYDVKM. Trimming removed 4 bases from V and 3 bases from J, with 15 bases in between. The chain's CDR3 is CASSSLTAADTEAFF. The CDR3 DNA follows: TGTGCCAGCAGTTCCCTCACAGCGGCGGACACTGAAGCTTTCTTT. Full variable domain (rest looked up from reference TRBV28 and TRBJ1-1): DVKVTQSSRYLVKRTGEKVFLECVQDMDHENMFWYRQDPGLGLRLIYFSYDVKMKEKGDIPEGYSVSREKKERFSLILESASTNQTSMYLCASSSLTAADTEAFFGQGTRLTVV.

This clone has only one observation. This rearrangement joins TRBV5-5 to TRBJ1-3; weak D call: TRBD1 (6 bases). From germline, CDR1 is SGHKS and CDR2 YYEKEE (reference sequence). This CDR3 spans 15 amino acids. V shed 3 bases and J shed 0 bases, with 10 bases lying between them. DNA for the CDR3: TGTGCCAGCAGCTCCGGACAGACCTCTGGAAACACCATATATTTT. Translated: CASSSGQTSGNTIYF.

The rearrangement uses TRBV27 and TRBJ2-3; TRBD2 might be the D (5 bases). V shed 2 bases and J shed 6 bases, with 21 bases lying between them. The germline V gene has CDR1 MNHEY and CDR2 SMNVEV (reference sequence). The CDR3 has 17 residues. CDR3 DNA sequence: TGTGCCAGCAGTTTAAGGGAGATTATTAGACAACCCGATACGCAGTATTTT. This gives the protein CASSLREIIRQPDTQYF.